A selection of T cell receptor beta chains follows, all from one sample in a study of blood T cell repertoires in COVID-19. Assay used: immunoSEQ multiplex PCR; TCRdb lists only in-frame clones, some missing. The table shows 370,000 or so clones, with 81% occurring only once. The sample taken for sequencing was peripheral blood. Every receptor here comes from a human donor with acute or convalescent COVID-19. The donor label of this sample is uncertain. Both conserved end residues are part of each CDR3. The D gene is left open where the match is weak. Clone size appears in some rows only: once, few, many, or a class for an expanded clone.

v_gene	abundance	d_gene	j_gene	CDR3aa	CDR3nt
TRBV30	-	TRBD1	TRBJ1-1	CAFKGQGRFGAFF	TGTGCCTTTAAGGGACAGGGTCGTTTCGGAGCTTTCTTT
TRBV9	-	-	TRBJ1-1	CASSWGGADTEAFF	TGTGCCAGCAGCTGGGGGGGCGCGGACACTGAAGCTTTCTTT
TRBV18	-	-	TRBJ2-7	CASSPTGNSYEQYF	TGTGCCAGCTCACCAACAGGGAACTCCTACGAGCAGTACTTC
TRBV7-9	-	TRBD1	TRBJ1-2	CASSFDRGLYTF	TGTGCCAGCAGCTTTGACAGGGGGCTCTACACCTTC
TRBV2	-	TRBD1	TRBJ1-5	CASSRDRAFSQPQHF	TGTGCCAGCAGTCGGGACAGGGCATTTAGCCAGCCCCAGCATTTT
TRBV19	-	-	TRBJ1-1	CASSRVNTEAFF	TGTGCCAGTAGTAGAGTGAACACTGAAGCTTTCTTT
TRBV5-1	once	-	TRBJ1-3	CASSLALTAGNTIYF	TGCGCCAGCAGCTTGGCCCTTACAGCTGGAAACACCATATATTTT
TRBV5-1	-	-	TRBJ2-3	CASSSPAGPDTQYF	TGCGCCAGCAGCTCCCCGGCGGGACCAGATACGCAGTATTTT
TRBV5-8	once	-	TRBJ1-2	CASSLLLPAYGYTF	TGTGCCAGCAGCTTGCTACTGCCCGCTTATGGCTACACCTTC
TRBV27	-	TRBD1	TRBJ1-4	CASSLQGAGEKLFF	TGTGCCAGCAGTTTACAGGGGGCGGGTGAAAAACTGTTTTTT
TRBV5-1	-	TRBD2	TRBJ2-7	CASSSTSGRYEQYF	TGCGCCAGCAGCTCGACTAGCGGGAGATACGAGCAGTACTTC
TRBV3-1/TRBV3-2	-	-	TRBJ1-2	CASSHTGTRSYGYTF	TGTGCCAGCAGCCACACAGGGACTAGGTCCTATGGCTACACCTTC
TRBV6-5	-	TRBD1	TRBJ2-7	CASSPGQISYEQYF	TGTGCCAGCAGTCCGGGACAGATCTCCTACGAGCAGTACTTC
TRBV5-5	-	TRBD1	TRBJ2-7	CASSGRTGNEQYF	TGTGCCAGCAGCGGTCGGACAGGGAATGAGCAGTACTTC
TRBV5-8	-	-	TRBJ1-1	CASSWGLSEAFF	TGTGCCAGCAGCTGGGGACTCTCTGAAGCTTTCTTT
TRBV2	-	TRBD1	TRBJ1-2	CASSAQGAYGYTF	TGTGCCAGCAGTGCTCAGGGGGCGTATGGCTACACCTTC